The 24 T cell receptor beta chains below all came from one sample that was sequenced in a study of cytomegalovirus exposure and HLA in healthy donors. Use of 60 Vbeta and 13 Jbeta primers characterized the PCR. Profiling relied on immunoSEQ multiplex PCR, and the TCRdb table lists in-frame clones only, not all of them. The table lists approximately 120,000 clones, about 80% of them singletons. Material for sequencing was PBMCs. These receptors all come from a man in his thirties or forties in good health and CMV-seropositive.

The CDR3: CASREDSNYGYTF. As DNA, the CDR3 is TGTGCCAGCAGAGAGGACAGCAACTATGGCTACACCTTC. The chain links TRBV6-6 to TRBJ1-2, with a possible D match to TRBD1 (6 bases). Germline CDR1 is MNHNY and CDR2 is SVGAGI (reference sequence). Deletions cut 6 bases from V and 2 bases from J, with 10 bases between. This CDR3 has 13 amino acids.

This CDR3 is CASSFSGGATDTQYF. DNA of the CDR3: TGTGCCAGCAGTTTTAGCGGGGGGGCTACAGATACGCAGTATTTT. J is TRBJ2-3 and V is TRBV28; 11 nucleotides align to TRBD2. V lost 3 bases and J lost 3; bases outside the gene matches: 2. Germline CDR1 and CDR2: MDHEN and SYDVKM. The CDR3 sequence is 15 residues long.

This chain connects TRBV5-6 to TRBJ1-1, with TRBD1 matching over 7 bases. This CDR3 is 17 amino acids long. J gave up 6 bases and V 2 bases, and 16 bases lay outside the gene matches. The germline V gene has CDR1 SGHDT and CDR2 YYEEEE. The CDR3 sequence is CASSLPGQTGKVAEAFF. In nucleotides, the CDR3 is TGTGCCAGCAGCTTACCGGGACAGACGGGGAAGGTCGCTGAAGCTTTCTTT.

The chain has TRBV5-3 and TRBJ2-7; D perhaps matches TRBD1 (6 bases). TRBV5-3 counts as an open reading frame of uncertain function. The length of the CDR3 is 11 residues. V was pared by 4 bases and J by 13 bases, with 15 bases between. CDR3 DNA: TGTGCCAGAAGCCCGGGGACACCTTCTTACTTC. This gives the protein CARSPGTPSYF.

CDR3 sequence reads: CASSQDRQGLYGYTF. CDR3 nucleotides: TGCGCCAGCAGCCAAGACCGACAGGGCCTCTATGGCTACACCTTC. This chain joins TRBV4-1 and TRBJ1-2; TRBD1 agrees at 7 bases. J was trimmed by 4 bases and V by 0 bases; bases with no gene match: 5. CDR1 and CDR2 from the germline V gene are MGHRA and YSYEKL. This CDR3 has 15 amino acids.

The chain links TRBV6-1 to TRBJ1-2, with D maybe TRBD1 (6 bases). The CDR3 totals 16 residues. Deletions cut 2 bases from V and 7 bases from J, with 20 bases between. CDR1 is MNHNS, CDR2 SASEGT, per germline. Written as DNA, the CDR3 is TGTGCCAGCAGTGAACGGGGTTCGGGGGGCGTGAGTGGCTACACCTTC. Translated, it gives CASSERGSGGVSGYTF.

CDR3 amino acids: CAWSISGGGYEQFF. As DNA, the CDR3 is TGTGCCTGGTCTATTAGCGGGGGGGGCTATGAGCAGTTCTTC. This chain links TRBV30 with TRBJ2-1; 11 bases are a match to TRBD2. With 5 bases clipped from V and 8 bases from J, the junction kept 8 bases outside the gene matches. The germline gives CDR1 GTSNPN, CDR2 SVGIG (reference sequence). CDR3 length: 14 residues.

The table lists this clone with a few counts. J is TRBJ2-7 and V is TRBV10-3; D not resolved. Germline V gene sequence: CDR1 ENHRY, CDR2 SYGVKD. This CDR3 region has 15 residues. V was cut by 4 bases and J by 2 bases, with 15 bases left in between. DNA of the CDR3: TGTGCCATCAGTGGAGGTCAAGCAGTGGCCTACGAGCAGTACTTC. Amino acid sequence: CAISGGQAVAYEQYF.

The chain uses TRBV5-4 and TRBJ2-5; 7 bases are shared with TRBD2. The CDR3 is made up of 13 amino acids. The ends lost 1 base at V and 4 bases at J; junction bases unmatched: 1. Looked up from germline, CDR1 is SGHNT and CDR2 is YYREEE (reference sequence). CDR3 sequence reads: CASSLRGGETQYF. CDR3 in DNA: TGTGCCAGCAGCTTGCGCGGGGGAGAGACCCAGTACTTC.

This chain links TRBV18 with TRBJ1-5; 7 bases agree with TRBD1. This CDR3 has 16 amino acids. V shed 4 bases and J 2 bases; nucleotides not matched to a gene: 8. CDR1 is KGHSH and CDR2 is LQKENI in the germline V gene. The CDR3 loop reads CASSLFRTGGNQPQHF. The CDR3 region has the DNA TGTGCCAGCTCACTATTCCGGACAGGTGGCAATCAGCCCCAGCATTTT. The variable domain in full, with the rest retrieved from reference TRBV18 and TRBJ1-5, is NAGVMQNPRHLVRRRGQEARLRCSPMKGHSHVYWYRQLPEEGLKFMVYLQKENIIDESGMPKERFSAEFPKEGPSILRIQQVVRGDSAAYFCASSLFRTGGNQPQHFGDGTRLSIL.

This chain joins TRBV6-1 and TRBJ2-7, with TRBD1 as a possible D gene (6 bases). The CDR3 totals 13 residues. Germline values: CDR1 MNHNS, CDR2 SASEGT. Trimming removed 5 bases at V and 3 bases at J, with 11 bases between. CDR3 in amino acids: CASSPGQDYEQYF. CDR3 coding DNA: TGTGCCAGCAGTCCGGGACAAGACTACGAGCAGTACTTC.

This clone was seen just once. This chain connects TRBV27 to TRBJ1-2; 9 positions agree with TRBD1. From germline, CDR1 is MNHEY and CDR2 SMNVEV (reference sequence). V dropped 5 bases and J dropped 2; count of bases not matched to a gene: 12. The CDR3 covers 17 residues. The CDR3 protein is CASSPSPPGTGNYGYTF. Written as DNA, the CDR3 is TGTGCCAGCAGTCCCTCCCCGCCCGGGACAGGGAACTATGGCTACACCTTC.

This sequence joins TRBV2 and TRBJ1-5, with a weak D call TRBD1 (5 bases). CDR1 and CDR2 (germline): SNHLY, FYNNEI. With 5 bases removed from V and 4 bases from J, the gap between germline ends came to 15 bases. This CDR3 has 15 amino acids. The CDR3 here is CASSQDGTLNQPQHF. The CDR3 DNA sequence: TGTGCCAGCAGTCAGGACGGGACTTTGAATCAGCCCCAGCATTTT.

Comments on this clone: Other DNA sequences of this sample code for an identical CDR3. The V call is TRBV7-6, the J call TRBJ1-1; D unclear. This CDR3 region has 14 residues. V gave up 0 bases and J gave up 1 base, with 6 bases separating them. Germline CDR1 SGHVS, CDR2 FNYEAQ. The DNA for the CDR3 is TGTGCCAGCAGCTTAGCGGGAGGGAACACTGAAGCTTTCTTT. Encoded protein: CASSLAGGNTEAFF.

The genes are TRBV11-3 and TRBJ2-2, with 8 bases identical to TRBD2. V shed 5 bases, J shed 2 bases, and the junction held 7 bases outside the gene matches. This CDR3 comprises 16 residues. Germline V gene lookup returns CDR1 SGHNT and CDR2 YENEEA. The CDR3 DNA reads as TGTGCCAGCAGCCGGGGGGGCAGGGGTAACACCGGGGAGCTGTTTTTT. This encodes CASSRGGRGNTGELFF.

The gene calls are TRBV11-2 and TRBJ2-7; no definite D call. Trimming shortened V by 5 bases and J by 0 bases, and 11 bases separated the two germline ends. From germline, CDR1 is SGHAT and CDR2 FQNNGV. This CDR3 has 14 amino acids. As DNA, the CDR3 is TGTGCCAGCAGCCCCGGAGCAGCCTCCTACGAGCAGTACTTC. Translated, it gives CASSPGAASYEQYF.

The chain uses TRBV7-6 and TRBJ2-7; TRBD1 matches at 8 bases. Germline V gene sequence: CDR1 SGHVS, CDR2 FNYEAQ. This CDR3 is built from 15 residues. J was trimmed by 1 base and V by 5 bases; bases with no gene match: 7. CDR3 coding DNA: TGTGCCAGCAGCACTAGACAGGGGACATCCTACGAGCAGTACTTC. Its protein product is CASSTRQGTSYEQYF.

On this clone: The sample carries other DNA sequences with the same CDR3. The chain links TRBV2 to TRBJ1-6; 9 nucleotides align to TRBD1. Looked up from germline, CDR1 is SNHLY and CDR2 is FYNNEI. J gave up 0 bases and V 6 bases, and 3 bases lay outside the gene matches. The CDR3 is 16 residues long. Here the CDR3 DNA reads TGTGCCAGCAGAGGGACAGGGAGCTCCTATAATTCACCCCTCCACTTT. Encoded protein: CASRGTGSSYNSPLHF. Supplemented by reference TRBV2 and TRBJ1-6, the full variable domain reads EPEVTQTPSHQVTQMGQEVILRCVPISNHLYFYWYRQILGQKVEFLVSFYNNEISEKSEIFDDQFSVERPDGSNFTLKIRSTKLEDSAMYFCASRGTGSSYNSPLHFGNGTRLTVT.

The V gene is TRBV2, the J gene TRBJ2-7, with D uncertain. The germline V gene has CDR1 SNHLY and CDR2 FYNNEI. The V gene lost 6 bases and the J gene lost 4 bases, with 10 bases spanning the gap. This CDR3 has 12 amino acids. DNA for the CDR3: TGTGCCAGCAGCGCGACTGGATACGAGCAGTACTTC. Translating it yields CASSATGYEQYF.

The CDR3 coding sequence is TGCGCCAGCAGCCAAGTTGAGGAGAGTGAGCAGTTCTTC. Protein: CASSQVEESEQFF. This chain uses TRBV4-1 with TRBJ2-1; D remains unclear. V lost 1 base, J lost 9 bases, and 10 bases lay in between. The germline gives CDR1 MGHRA, CDR2 YSYEKL. There are 13 residues in the CDR3.

The CDR3 DNA is TGCGCCAGCAGCCTAGGGGGCGGGCAGCCCCAGCATTTT. Amino acids: CASSLGGGQPQHF. The chain joins TRBV4-1 to TRBJ1-5; 7 bases align to TRBD1. V gave up 4 bases and J gave up 7 bases; unmatched junction bases: 4. The CDR3 runs to 13 residues. The germline V gene encodes CDR1 MGHRA and CDR2 YSYEKL.

J is TRBJ2-1 and V is TRBV28; D possibly corresponds to TRBD1 (6 bases). Germline V gene lookup returns CDR1 MDHEN and CDR2 SYDVKM. With 8 bases removed from V and 9 bases from J, the gap between germline ends came to 11 bases. CDR3 length equals 11 residues. CDR3 sequence reads: CASRRGGEQFF. DNA for the CDR3: TGTGCCAGCCGAAGAGGGGGTGAGCAGTTCTTC.

The gene calls are TRBV7-8 and TRBJ2-2; 8 bases agree with TRBD2. The CDR3 is made up of 17 amino acids. V was clipped by 8 bases and J by 2 bases; unmatched bases: 13. Germline CDR1 is SGHVS and CDR2 is FQNEAQ. CDR3 coding DNA: TGTGCCAGCCCCCGGACCTTAGCGGGGCTTAACACCGGGGAGCTGTTTTTT. Translating it yields CASPRTLAGLNTGELFF.

The chain's CDR3 is CASSFAGWNSPLHF. The CDR3 coding sequence is TGTGCCAGCAGTTTCGCAGGGTGGAATTCACCCCTCCACTTT. The chain carries TRBV27 and TRBJ1-6; possibly TRBD1 for D (5 bases). The CDR3 runs to 14 residues. CDR1 and CDR2 from the germline V gene are MNHEY and SMNVEV (reference sequence). The V gene lost 3 bases and the J gene lost 7 bases, with 10 bases spanning the gap.